The entry below describes one T cell receptor (beta chain). Researchers took RNA transcripts and amplified the TCR beta CDR3 regions from them. Initially, a first-round RT-PCR of the TCR CDR3 employed the HTBI primer set. TCRdb reprocessed the multiplex PCR reads via MiXCR and lists one record per CDR3 protein. The sample carries a few hundred thousand distinct CDR3 sequences, less than 25% recorded once. The trim removed 4 bases at V and 7 bases at J, leaving 7 bases unmatched. Germline V gives CDR1 MNHEY, CDR2 SVGAGI. CDR3 length: 13 amino acids. This sample was taken from a study of T cells in Graves' hyperthyroidism and ophthalmopathy.

The V and J genes are TRBV6-5 and TRBJ2-7; 7 positions match TRBD2. Sequencing input: blood. This receptor was obtained from a man between 18 and 35 years old with Graves' hyperthyroidism. CDR3 nucleotide sequence: TGTGCCAGCAGTTTAGCGGGTAATCAGGAGCAGTACTTC. Residues: CASSLAGNQEQYF.